Below are 26 T cell receptor beta chains sequenced from a single sample in a study of CD8+CD57+ T cells in acquired aplastic anemia. Genomic DNA provided the template from which TCR beta VDJ and CDR3 profiles were obtained. Each CDR3 protein is one row after TCRdb ran MiXCR on the reads. In the table there are approximately 250,000 distinct CDR3 sequences, 70% to 85% of which are singletons. Patients who underwent sequencing had shown CD8+CD57+ cell expansion by flow cytometry. The sample was sorted CD4+, CD8+, or CD8+CD57+ T cells (not recorded which) from PBMCs. These receptors were taken from a human donor with aplastic anemia.

This clonotype was seen just once. This chain links TRBV24-1 with TRBJ2-1; a weak D match, TRBD2 (6 bases). V was cut by 11 bases and J by 8 bases, with 18 bases left in between. This CDR3 contains 13 residues. Germline V gene sequence: CDR1 KGHDR, CDR2 SFDVKD. CDR3 bases: TGTGCCAGCTGGGATGGGGGGACCGATGAGCAGTTCTTC. Translated, it gives CASWDGGTDEQFF.

In the case of this clonotype: Because it lacks the conserved phenylalanine or tryptophan at the end, this CDR3 is likely a read error. The limits of the CDR3 on the DNA are not certain, so only TCRdb's listed CDR3 is given. The chain joins TRBV7-9 to TRBJ1-4; whether TRBD1, the table's D call, matches the DNA was not checked. The CDR3 is made up of 13 amino acids, end residues included. The germline V gene has CDR1 SEHNR and CDR2 FQNEAQ (reference sequence). The CDR3 region is CASSLAGSYRANV.

CDR3 amino acids: CASRTPGQATHEQYV. As DNA, the CDR3 is TGTGCCAGCAGGACACCGGGACAGGCGACCCACGAGCAGTACGTC. This chain links TRBV6-4 with TRBJ2-7, with 8 nucleotides matching TRBD1. V trimming: 6 bases; J trimming: 5 bases; junction bases outside the gene matches: 12. CDR1 is MRHNA and CDR2 is SNTAGT in the germline V gene. The CDR3 is 15 residues long.

This chain links TRBV7-9 with TRBJ2-3; a weak D match, TRBD1 (6 bases). This CDR3 region has 13 residues. V lost 8 bases, J lost 14 bases, and 23 bases lay in between. Germline V gives CDR1 SEHNR, CDR2 FQNEAQ (reference sequence). In DNA form, the CDR3 reads TGTGCCAGCGGGGAAGGGGGTACCTACGCGGCGTATTTT. It yields the protein CASGEGGTYAAYF.

About this clonotype: Here the CDR3 omits its conserved ending phenylalanine or tryptophan, so a read error is the likely source. CDR3 sequence (DNA): TGTGCCAGCAGCGTAGAGTCGGAAGCGCAGTATTCT. Its translation is CASSVESEAQYS. The rearrangement links TRBV11-3 to TRBJ2-3; D unresolved. Per the germline V gene, CDR1 is SGHNT and CDR2 is YENEEA. The CDR3 runs to 12 residues.

Comment on this clonotype: At one of its ends the junction is not consistent with the germline gene, which may arise from a read error. The chain carries TRBV7-2 and TRBJ2-1, with 9 bases matching TRBD2. The CDR3 consists of 16 residues. Per the germline V gene, CDR1 is SGHTA and CDR2 is FQGNSA. CDR3 DNA: TGTGCCAGCAGCCCAGGGGTAGCGGGAGCTACGAATGATCAGTTCTTC. As protein: CASSPGVAGATNDQFF.

Notes on this clonotype: One end of the junction is discordant with germline, which a read error may explain. The rearrangement uses TRBV5-1 and TRBJ2-7; the D gene is possibly TRBD1 (5 bases). The J call is in doubt because the DNA end fits TRBJ2-1 better. This CDR3 is built from 14 residues. Germline-derived CDR1 and CDR2 are SGHRS and YFSETQ. For the CDR3, the DNA is TGTGCCAGCAGCAGGTATGGGCAGGGCAATGAGCAGTTCTTC. Translated, it gives CASSRYGQGNEQFF.

The chain carries TRBV11-1 and TRBJ2-7; D is perhaps TRBD2 (5 bases). Trimming pared 5 bases from V and 3 bases from J, leaving 11 bases between. The germline V gene encodes CDR1 SGHAT and CDR2 FQDESV (reference sequence). The CDR3 contains 13 residues. The CDR3 region is CASSRREDYEQYF. CDR3 DNA sequence: TGTGCCAGCAGCCGCCGGGAAGACTACGAGCAGTACTTC.

J is TRBJ2-1 and V is TRBV7-9; the match to TRBD1 covers 10 bases. The germline V gene has CDR1 SEHNR and CDR2 FQNEAQ (reference sequence). The CDR3 contains 15 residues. V was clipped by 5 bases and J by 9 bases; unmatched bases: 10. CDR3 region: CASSPGTGAHTEQFF. The CDR3 DNA follows: TGTGCCAGCAGCCCCGGGACAGGGGCTCACACTGAGCAGTTCTTC.

This clonotype was seen more than once but under ten times. CDR3 nucleotides: TGTGCCAGCAGCTTTGCGGGAGATGCCGCTACGCAGTATTTT. It yields the protein CASSFAGDAATQYF. The chain has TRBV7-8 and TRBJ2-3; 7 bases align to TRBD2. Germline lookup yields CDR1 SGHVS and CDR2 FQNEAQ. The CDR3 has 14 amino acids. V shed 3 bases and J 8 bases; nucleotides not matched to a gene: 8.

The rearrangement uses TRBV7-3 and TRBJ2-1, with D perhaps matching TRBD2 (6 bases). The CDR3 is 16 amino acids. CDR1 is SGHTA, CDR2 FQGTGA, per germline. V lost 3 bases to trimming and J lost 13 bases, with 25 bases between them. This CDR3 is CASSLGGGGYNYPQFF. The CDR3 coding sequence is TGTGCCAGCAGCTTGGGGGGAGGCGGCTATAATTATCCCCAGTTCTTC.

The V and J genes are TRBV5-1 and TRBJ2-5, with TRBD2 identical over 7 bases. CDR1 and CDR2 (germline): SGHRS, YFSETQ. V lost 0 bases and J lost 11; bases outside the gene matches: 13. There are 15 residues in the CDR3. DNA for the CDR3: TGCGCCAGCAGCTTGGATCCAGCGGGGCATGAGCAGCAGTACTTC. Translation: CASSLDPAGHEQQYF.

This rearrangement joins TRBV7-9 to TRBJ2-5, with TRBD2 as a possible D gene (7 bases). V was cut by 5 bases and J by 10 bases, with 20 bases left in between. In germline, CDR1 is SEHNR, CDR2 FQNEAQ (reference sequence). The length of the CDR3 is 14 residues. CDR3 residues: CASSPQGGARVQYF. CDR3 in DNA: TGTGCCAGCAGCCCCCAAGGGGGGGCACGGGTCCAGTACTTC.

A word on this clonotype: The junction departs from the called germline gene at one end, perhaps through a read error. This chain links TRBV7-6 with TRBJ2-3; 8 nucleotides align to TRBD1. This CDR3 has 14 residues. The germline V gene has CDR1 SGHVS and CDR2 FNYEAQ. The CDR3 nucleotides read TGTGCCAGCAGCTCAGCCAGGGGGCCATATCCGCAGTACTTT. It is translated as CASSSARGPYPQYF.

To note about this clonotype: Germline and junction disagree at one end, which may indicate a read error. The V and J genes are TRBV7-2 and TRBJ2-5, with D possibly TRBD2 on 5 matching bases. Germline-derived CDR1 and CDR2 are SGHTA and FQGNSA. The CDR3 contains 14 residues. The CDR3 loop is CACGPAAHQETQYF. The CDR3 DNA follows: TGTGCCTGCGGGCCCGCGGCGCACCAGGAGACCCAGTACTTC.

The chain is built from TRBV14 and TRBJ1-6, with D possibly TRBD1 on 5 matching bases. Germline assignment: CDR1 SGHDN and CDR2 FVKESK. Trimming took off 0 bases at V and 18 bases at J, with 18 bases between the two ends. The CDR3 covers 14 residues. This CDR3 reads CASSQDRAHQGYHF. CDR3 coding DNA: TGTGCCAGCAGCCAAGACAGGGCACATCAAGGTTACCACTTT.

This clonotype has only a few counts. The chain is built from TRBV11-3 and TRBJ2-4, with a tentative D call TRBD2 (5 bases). This CDR3 is built from 12 residues. Trimming shortened V by 8 bases and J by 7 bases, and 12 bases separated the two germline ends. Germline lookup yields CDR1 SGHNT and CDR2 YENEEA. The CDR3 DNA is TGTGCCAGCGGAGGAGATCTGAACATTCAGTACTTC. Translated, it gives CASGGDLNIQYF.

The chain has TRBV9 and TRBJ2-2; no definite D call. CDR1 SGDLS and CDR2 YYNGEE come from the germline V gene. CDR3 length: 12 residues. The V end lost 3 bases, the J end lost 6 bases, and 6 bases lay between the germline ends. CDR3 DNA: TGTGCCAGCAGCGGAGAACCCGGGGAGCTGTTTTTT. The encoded protein is CASSGEPGELFF.

The gene calls are TRBV5-6 and TRBJ2-1; 8 bases align to TRBD2. Germline CDR1 reads SGHDT; CDR2 reads YYEEEE. The length of the CDR3 is 16 residues. V dropped 2 bases and J dropped 8; count of bases not matched to a gene: 12. The CDR3 nucleotides are TGTGCCAGCAGCTTTCACGCAGGCGGGGGGAGCGATGAGCAGTTCTTC. Translation: CASSFHAGGGSDEQFF.

This clonotype was seen repeatedly, ten times or more. The V call is TRBV6-2 or TRBV6-3, the J call TRBJ2-7, with D possibly being TRBD1 or TRBD2 (5 bases each). Looked up from germline, CDR1 is MNHEY and CDR2 is SVGEGT. This CDR3 region has 14 residues. The V end lost 6 bases, the J end lost 0 bases, and 12 bases lay between the germline ends. The CDR3 nucleotides read TGTGCCAGCAGGACTACGGACAACTCCTACGAGCAGTACGTC. It translates to CASRTTDNSYEQYV.

This clonotype was detected once. Mismatch with germline at one junction end may stem from a read error. The rearrangement links TRBV5-5 to TRBJ2-7; D ambiguous. There are 14 residues in the CDR3. Germline assignment: CDR1 SGHKS and CDR2 YYEKEE (reference sequence). In nucleotides, the CDR3 is TGCGCCAGCAGCTGCCGAGCGATAGCCTACGAGCAGTACTTC. Its translation is CASSCRAIAYEQYF.

There are a few counts of this clonotype. The CDR3 DNA sequence: TGTGCCGGCAGCTTAGGGGCCTACGAGCAGTACGTC. It encodes CAGSLGAYEQYV. The rearrangement joins TRBV7-9 to TRBJ2-7; D is possibly TRBD1 (5 bases). Per germline, CDR1 SEHNR and CDR2 FQNEAQ (reference sequence). The CDR3 extends over 12 amino acids.

The chain uses TRBV9 and TRBJ2-5, with a weak D call TRBD1 (5 bases). Trimming took 3 bases from V and 11 from J, leaving 20 bases between them. The CDR3 runs to 14 residues. Germline V gene lookup returns CDR1 SGDLS and CDR2 YYNGEE. The CDR3 DNA is TGTGCCAGCAGCGCCGACAGCGCCTCCTATAATCAGTACTTC. Translated: CASSADSASYNQYF.

Remarks on this clonotype: At one end the junction does not follow the germline gene, possibly because of a read error. The J gene is TRBJ2-5, the V gene TRBV2; the D gene is possibly TRBD2 (6 bases). The germline gives CDR1 SNHLY, CDR2 FYNNEI. The CDR3 consists of 14 residues. CDR3 region: CASSGEEGSKTEAF. DNA of the CDR3: TGTGCCAGCAGCGGGGAGGAGGGGTCGAAGACTGAGGCCTTC.

Turning to this clonotype: The CDR3 end shows no conserved phenylalanine or tryptophan, and so a read error is likely. The DNA is omitted, as the CDR3 cannot be located on it reliably, and the CDR3 follows TCRdb's listing. This chain links TRBV2 with TRBJ1-1; TRBD1, as called in the table, went unchecked against the DNA. Germline V gene data show CDR1 as SNHLY and CDR2 as FYNNEI. The CDR3 adds up to 15 amino acids, both ends counted. CDR3 amino acids: CASSDGGIDEQFVGP.

Turning to this clonotype: Since no conserved phenylalanine or tryptophan closes the CDR3, a read error is the likely cause. The DNA is left out, because the CDR3 cannot be placed on it with certainty; the CDR3 is given as TCRdb lists it. The chain has TRBV29-1 and TRBJ1-2; the D segment call TRBD1 is taken from the table without a DNA check. Inclusive of both ends, the CDR3 amounts to 13 amino acids. Germline loops: CDR1 SQVTM, CDR2 ANQGSEA. The CDR3 reads CSAGQGANDGYTL.